This entry lists 25 T cell receptor beta chains sequenced from one sample in a study of blood T cell repertoires in COVID-19. The table came from immunoSEQ multiplex PCR; TCRdb's copy has only in-frame clones and leaves some out. The sample yields roughly 250,000 clones, 70% to 90% seen once. Sequencing was carried out using PBMCs or T cells enriched from blood (not recorded which). These receptors originate from a woman in her twenties or thirties who had recovered from COVID-19.

The chain links TRBV28 to TRBJ2-7; a weak D match, TRBD2 (6 bases). V was trimmed by 5 bases and J by 0 bases, leaving 11 bases between them. The CDR3 is 14 amino acids. Germline CDR1 and CDR2: MDHEN and SYDVKM. The CDR3 DNA follows: TGTGCCAGCAGTCCTCCCGGGGGCTCCTACGAGCAGTACTTC. Translating it yields CASSPPGGSYEQYF.

The chain joins TRBV28 to TRBJ1-2, with D possibly matching TRBD1 (6 bases). The CDR3 totals 15 residues. Trimming cost V 5 bases and J 6 bases, with 19 bases left between them. The V gene's germline CDR1 is MDHEN and CDR2 SYDVKM. This chain's CDR3 is CASSPTTGRVDGYTF. CDR3 in DNA: TGTGCCAGCAGTCCAACAACAGGGAGGGTAGATGGCTACACCTTC.

V and J are TRBV7-2 and TRBJ2-2; 8 positions match TRBD2. Losses at the gene ends were 0 bases for V and 4 bases for J; bases not matched to a gene: 4. Germline loops: CDR1 SGHTA, CDR2 FQGNSA. This CDR3 spans 16 amino acids. CDR3 region: CASSLARLAGTGELFF. The CDR3 DNA is TGTGCCAGCAGCTTAGCGCGGCTAGCGGGCACCGGGGAGCTGTTTTTT.

A word on this clone: Different DNA sequences within this sample yield the same CDR3. The chain uses TRBV30 and TRBJ1-4; no firm D call. Per germline, CDR1 GTSNPN and CDR2 SVGIG (reference sequence). V was cut by 1 base and J by 2 bases, with 8 bases left in between. This CDR3 region has 14 residues. CDR3 protein: CAWSGTGTNEKLFF. Written as DNA, the CDR3 is TGTGCCTGGAGTGGAACGGGGACTAATGAAAAACTGTTTTTT.

This chain links TRBV6-1 with TRBJ2-1, with a weak D call TRBD1 (6 bases). This CDR3 is 17 amino acids long. CDR1 MNHNS and CDR2 SASEGT come from the germline V gene. V lost 1 base, J lost 5 bases, and 18 bases lay in between. The CDR3 DNA follows: TGTGCCAGCAGTGAAGTCCCTCGGACAGACCCTAACAATGAGCAGTTCTTC. This codes for CASSEVPRTDPNNEQFF.

The chain joins TRBV6-5 to TRBJ2-4, with 7 bases fitting TRBD1. Germline assignment: CDR1 MNHEY and CDR2 SVGAGI. The CDR3 runs 15 residues. With V trimmed by 0 bases and J by 4 bases, 3 bases remained unmatched. The CDR3 reads CASSYSRDSKNIQYF. CDR3 bases: TGTGCCAGCAGTTACTCAAGGGACAGTAAAAACATTCAGTACTTC.

The count of this clone is one. The J gene is TRBJ2-1, the V gene TRBV24-1; D perhaps matches TRBD1 (6 bases). V lost 5 bases and J lost 1, with 14 bases in between. Germline-derived CDR1 and CDR2 are KGHDR and SFDVKD. This CDR3 has 16 residues. CDR3 coding DNA: TGTGCCACCAGTGCTTGGGGGCAGGGATCCTACAATGAGCAGTTCTTC. As protein: CATSAWGQGSYNEQFF.

This chain joins TRBV18 and TRBJ1-2; a weak D match, TRBD1 (6 bases). Germline V gene sequence: CDR1 KGHSH, CDR2 LQKENI. Trimming removed 3 bases at V and 2 bases at J, with 10 bases between. The CDR3 totals 14 residues. CDR3 sequence: CASSPGHLNYGYTF. CDR3 coding DNA: TGTGCCAGCTCACCGGGACACCTGAACTATGGCTACACCTTC.

This clone was counted once. The V call is TRBV29-1, the J call TRBJ1-5; weak D call: TRBD1 (5 bases). V was trimmed by 6 bases and J by 7 bases, leaving 16 bases between them. Germline V lookup: CDR1 SQVTM, CDR2 ANQGSEA. The CDR3 runs to 13 residues. The CDR3 spells CSVAKGLGQPQHF. CDR3 coding DNA: TGCAGCGTCGCCAAGGGGCTAGGGCAGCCCCAGCATTTT.

This chain connects TRBV6-2 or TRBV6-3 to TRBJ2-7, with D perhaps matching TRBD1 (5 bases). The germline CDR1 and CDR2 sequences are MNHEY and SVGEGT. The V end was cut by 2 bases, the J end by 6 bases, with 11 bases between. The CDR3 is 13 amino acids. This chain's CDR3 is CASSYRGSGEQYF. The CDR3 coding sequence is TGTGCCAGCAGTTACAGGGGCTCGGGCGAGCAGTACTTC.

The sample holds a few counts of this clone. This chain uses TRBV11-3 with TRBJ2-7, with a possible D match to TRBD2 (5 bases). Germline values: CDR1 SGHNT, CDR2 YENEEA. The CDR3 has 13 amino acids. V lost 1 base and J 5 bases, leaving 9 bases between the germline ends. Written as DNA, the CDR3 is TGTGCCAGCAGCTTAGCGGGGTCCCACGAGCAGTACTTC. Encoded protein: CASSLAGSHEQYF.

The chain is built from TRBV9 and TRBJ1-2; tentative D call: TRBD1 (5 bases). The CDR3 is 13 residues long. V was clipped by 3 bases and J by 4 bases, with 10 bases between them. Germline V gives CDR1 SGDLS, CDR2 YYNGEE. The CDR3 sequence is CASSATVPYGYTF. CDR3 bases: TGTGCCAGCAGCGCGACAGTCCCCTATGGCTACACCTTC.

The chain combines TRBV19 with TRBJ1-1, with D possibly TRBD1 on 5 matching bases. The germline CDR1 and CDR2 sequences are LNHDA and SQIVND (reference sequence). The V and J ends lost 8 bases and 1 base respectively, with 5 bases between them. This CDR3 region has 11 residues. CDR3 loop: CASQGNTEAFF. DNA of the CDR3: TGTGCCAGTCAGGGGAACACTGAAGCTTTCTTT. Combining the CDR3 with reference TRBV19 and TRBJ1-1 gives the whole variable domain DGGITQSPKYLFRKEGQNVTLSCEQNLNHDAMYWYRQDPGQGLRLIYYSQIVNDFQKGDIAEGYSVSREKKESFPLTVTSAQKNPTAFYLCASQGNTEAFFGQGTRLTVV.

This clone has only a few counts. The chain uses TRBV3-1 (or the pseudogene TRBV3-2) and TRBJ2-5; 9 nucleotides match TRBD2. The CDR3 runs 17 residues. Germline-derived CDR1 and CDR2 are LGHDT and YNNKEL (reference sequence). Trimming removed 8 bases from V and 4 bases from J; junction bases left unmatched: 17. The chain's CDR3 is CASGIASGVIVRETQYF. Written as DNA, the CDR3 is TGTGCCAGCGGCATAGCTAGCGGGGTTATAGTAAGAGAGACCCAGTACTTC.

J is TRBJ2-7 and V is TRBV12-3 or TRBV12-4, with 7 positions matching TRBD2. The CDR3 has 13 amino acids. V shed 4 bases and J 4 bases; nucleotides not matched to a gene: 4. The CDR3 DNA reads as TGTGCCAGCAGTTGGGCGGGAGCGTACGAGCAGTACTTC. Amino acids: CASSWAGAYEQYF.

The chain joins TRBV5-6 to TRBJ2-2, with D possibly TRBD2 on 5 matching bases. The germline V gene has CDR1 SGHDT and CDR2 YYEEEE. The CDR3 covers 16 residues. Trimming left V 3 bases short and J 6 bases short, with 18 bases between. The DNA of the CDR3 is TGTGCCAGCAGCTGGGAGCCTTGGGGTAGCGCCGGGGAGCTGTTTTTT. The encoded protein is CASSWEPWGSAGELFF.

CDR3 region: CASSLLVRNTEAFF. As DNA, the CDR3 is TGTGCCAGCAGCTTACTGGTTAGAAACACTGAAGCTTTCTTT. J is TRBJ1-1 and V is TRBV7-9, with D uncertain. Between the trimmed V and J ends, which lost 2 bases and 2 bases, there was a span of 9 bases. Germline V CDR1 and CDR2: SEHNR, FQNEAQ (reference sequence). This CDR3 is 14 amino acids long.

The gene calls are TRBV10-2 and TRBJ1-2; 8 bases match TRBD1. Germline CDR1 reads WSHSY; CDR2 reads SAAADI. CDR3 size: 15 residues. With 2 bases clipped from V and 6 bases from J, the junction kept 8 bases outside the gene matches. The CDR3 bases are TGCGCCAGCAGTGAGGGGGACAGGACATTGAATGGCTACACCTTC. It is translated as CASSEGDRTLNGYTF.

The V gene is TRBV7-6, the J gene TRBJ1-6, with 7 bases that match TRBD1. V shed 1 base and J 0 bases; nucleotides not matched to a gene: 15. The CDR3 has 21 residues. Germline V CDR1 and CDR2: SGHVS, FNYEAQ. The CDR3 DNA reads as TGTGCCAGCAGCTTAGAGAGTTCGGGACAGAGCTTTAGCTCCTATAATTCACCCCTCCACTTT. Translating it yields CASSLESSGQSFSSYNSPLHF.

This chain uses TRBV28 with TRBJ1-2; 7 bases align to TRBD1. CDR3 size: 15 residues. With 5 bases clipped from V and 2 bases from J, the junction kept 8 bases outside the gene matches. Germline V gene data show CDR1 as MDHEN and CDR2 as SYDVKM. CDR3 sequence reads: CASSELGTVNYGYTF. The CDR3 nucleotides read TGTGCCAGCAGTGAGCTGGGGACAGTCAACTATGGCTACACCTTC.

The J gene is TRBJ2-7, the V gene TRBV5-1; 16 bases match TRBD2. CDR1 and CDR2 (germline): SGHRS, YFSETQ. V was clipped by 4 bases and J by 0 bases; unmatched bases: 7. The CDR3 has 18 amino acids. The CDR3 is CASSTSGTSGRASYEQYF. The CDR3 region has the DNA TGCGCCAGCAGCACCTCCGGGACTAGCGGGAGGGCCTCCTACGAGCAGTACTTC.

This chain links TRBV14 with TRBJ1-1; 8 bases align to TRBD1. The CDR3 is made up of 14 amino acids. The germline CDR1 and CDR2 sequences are SGHDN and FVKESK. The J segment lost 11 bases and the V segment lost 4 bases, leaving 12 bases of the junction unmatched. CDR3 bases: TGTGCCAGCAGCCGCTCCAGGGGGCCTGGCGGGGCTTTCTTT. As protein: CASSRSRGPGGAFF.

There are a few counts of this clone. The chain joins TRBV10-3 to TRBJ2-1; the match to TRBD2 covers 9 bases. This CDR3 comprises 11 residues. Germline CDR1 reads ENHRY; CDR2 reads SYGVKD. The ends lost 10 bases at V and 10 bases at J; junction bases unmatched: 5. This CDR3 is CASLLAGEQFF. CDR3 in DNA: TGTGCCAGCCTTCTAGCGGGAGAGCAGTTCTTC.

The chain recombines TRBV5-1 with TRBJ1-2; D might be TRBD1 (6 bases). CDR1 is SGHRS, CDR2 YFSETQ, per germline. V dropped 4 bases and J dropped 9 bases, with 13 bases sitting between them. CDR3 length: 12 amino acids. This CDR3 reads CASSEGQTRYTF. The CDR3 region has the DNA TGCGCCAGCAGCGAAGGACAGACGCGCTACACCTTC.

The chain recombines TRBV7-9 with TRBJ1-3, with D unclear. The CDR3 loop spans 19 amino acids. CDR1 is SEHNR and CDR2 is FQNEAQ in the germline V gene (reference sequence). Trimming took 2 bases from V and 0 from J, leaving 20 bases between them. Here the CDR3 reads CASSLSHPGSSRSGNTIYF. The CDR3 coding sequence is TGTGCCAGCAGCTTATCCCACCCCGGGTCATCCCGCTCTGGAAACACCATATATTTT.